A single sample gave rise to the 23 T cell receptor beta chains below, sequenced in a study of T cell changes during pregnancy in multiple sclerosis. Clones were sequenced by immunoSEQ multiplex PCR, and TCRdb holds only the in-frame ones, with some missing. The table has over 50,000 clones, roughly 90% seen once. Sequenced here: CD4+ T cells from peripheral blood mononuclear cells, sampled after pregnancy. These receptors all stem from a female donor with multiple sclerosis, enrolled in a pregnancy study.

This clone was observed a handful of times. The chain combines TRBV6-5 with TRBJ1-2; D is unresolved. V lost 3 bases and J lost 5, with 19 bases in between. Germline CDR1 is MNHEY and CDR2 is SVGAGI. The CDR3 covers 16 residues. The CDR3 spells CASSYRPKLGRYGYTF. The CDR3 DNA reads TGTGCCAGCAGTTATAGGCCGAAGCTGGGGAGGTATGGCTACACCTTC.

The gene calls are TRBV18 and TRBJ1-1, with D maybe TRBD1 (5 bases). Trimming cost V 3 bases and J 8 bases, with 16 bases left between them. Germline V lookup: CDR1 KGHSH, CDR2 LQKENI. CDR3 length: 14 residues. DNA of the CDR3: TGTGCCAGCTCACCGCATGGGGGGATGAGAGAAGCTTTCTTT. Protein: CASSPHGGMREAFF.

The CDR3: CASSFEGLAGSTDTQYF. The CDR3 bases are TGTGCCAGCAGCTTCGAGGGACTAGCGGGGAGCACAGATACGCAGTATTTT. The chain employs TRBV7-2 and TRBJ2-3; 13 bases match TRBD2. The CDR3 loop spans 17 amino acids. The germline CDR1 and CDR2 sequences are SGHTA and FQGNSA. The junction had 3 bases not matched to a gene; V was cut back by 3 bases and J by 0 bases. The whole variable domain, remainder taken from reference TRBV7-2 and TRBJ2-3, is GAGVSQSPSNKVTEKGKDVELRCDPISGHTALYWYRQSLGQGLEFLIYFQGNSAPDKSGLPSDRFSAERTGGSVSTLTIQRTQQEDSAVYLCASSFEGLAGSTDTQYFGPGTRLTVL.

The rearrangement joins TRBV9 to TRBJ1-4; 7 nucleotides line up with TRBD1. V lost 4 bases, J lost 8 bases, and 11 bases stayed unmatched. CDR3 length: 15 amino acids. From germline, CDR1 is SGDLS and CDR2 YYNGEE. Here the CDR3 reads CASSPRAGGVEKLFF. The CDR3 nucleotides read TGTGCCAGCAGCCCGAGGGCAGGGGGTGTCGAAAAACTGTTTTTT.

CDR3 sequence reads: CASSSKEYRGRNSPLHF. Here the CDR3 DNA reads TGCGCCAGCAGCTCGAAAGAGTACAGGGGTCGGAATTCACCCCTCCACTTT. The chain uses TRBV5-1 and TRBJ1-6, with TRBD1 matching 7 bases. The junction had 13 bases not matched to a gene; V was cut back by 3 bases and J by 7 bases. CDR3 length equals 17 residues. CDR1 and CDR2 from the germline V gene are SGHRS and YFSETQ.

The chain employs TRBV23-1 and TRBJ2-2; 10 bases match TRBD2. TRBV23-1 is noted as an ORF with a role that remains uncertain. Trimming took 3 bases from V and 7 from J; bases not matched to a gene: 8. The CDR3 loop spans 16 amino acids. The CDR3 region has the DNA TGCGCCAGCAGTCACCGTCTAGCGGGAGTAGGCGGGGAGCTGTTTTTT. Translating it yields CASSHRLAGVGGELFF.

The V gene is TRBV18, the J gene TRBJ1-1; TRBD1 might be the D (5 bases). CDR3 length: 14 amino acids. Germline CDR1 reads KGHSH; CDR2 reads LQKENI. Between the trimmed V and J ends, which lost 1 base and 0 bases, there was a span of 6 bases. The CDR3 region is CASSPQGLNTEAFF. DNA of the CDR3: TGTGCCAGCTCACCACAGGGGTTGAACACTGAAGCTTTCTTT.

The chain links TRBV11-2 to TRBJ1-1; weak D call: TRBD1 (6 bases). The CDR3 consists of 14 residues. CDR1 and CDR2 from the germline V gene are SGHAT and FQNNGV. V dropped 3 bases and J dropped 1 base, with 9 bases sitting between them. CDR3 coding DNA: TGTGCCAGCAGCTTTGGACAGACGAACACTGAAGCTTTCTTT. Its protein is CASSFGQTNTEAFF.

V usage is TRBV10-3 and J usage is TRBJ2-1; D perhaps matches TRBD2 (5 bases). CDR3 length: 10 amino acids. Germline V gives CDR1 ENHRY, CDR2 SYGVKD. V was clipped by 8 bases and J by 9 bases, with 8 bases between them. The CDR3 reads CAIGSGEQFF. The CDR3 DNA follows: TGTGCCATCGGAAGCGGTGAGCAGTTCTTC.

The CDR3 nucleotides read TGTGCCAGCAGTTTGGGGACTAGCGACACAGATACGCAGTATTTT. It yields the protein CASSLGTSDTDTQYF. The rearrangement uses TRBV2 and TRBJ2-3; 10 bases fit TRBD2. Trimming removed 5 bases from V and 2 bases from J; junction bases left unmatched: 4. The CDR3 is 15 residues long. Germline-derived CDR1 and CDR2 are SNHLY and FYNNEI.

The CDR3 reads CASSLLAEAFF. The CDR3 nucleotides are TGTGCCAGCAGTTTATTAGCTGAAGCTTTCTTT. The gene calls are TRBV28 and TRBJ1-1, with D hard to call. The CDR3 runs to 11 residues. Germline V lookup: CDR1 MDHEN, CDR2 SYDVKM. Trimming removed 1 base from V and 6 bases from J, with 3 bases in between.

This chain joins TRBV5-5 and TRBJ2-1; D is unresolved. Germline assignment: CDR1 SGHKS and CDR2 YYEKEE (reference sequence). This CDR3 is built from 15 residues. V lost 4 bases and J lost 8, with 19 bases in between. This chain's CDR3 is CASSPAMNQADEQFF. Written as DNA, the CDR3 is TGTGCCAGCAGCCCAGCAATGAACCAGGCTGATGAGCAGTTCTTC.

This clone was counted once. The rearrangement joins TRBV5-1 to TRBJ2-5, with 7 bases that match TRBD1. The J call is in doubt because the DNA end fits TRBJ2-7 better. The germline V gene encodes CDR1 SGHRS and CDR2 YFSETQ. This CDR3 comprises 17 residues. The CDR3 DNA follows: TGCGCCAGCAGCTCACGCGTACCGGGACAGTCGATCTACGAGCAGTACTTC. It yields the protein CASSSRVPGQSIYEQYF.

The chain couples TRBV4-1 to TRBJ1-1; 10 bases are a match to TRBD1. The CDR3 has 15 amino acids. CDR1 and CDR2 (germline): MGHRA, YSYEKL. Trimming cost V 4 bases and J 5 bases; bases outside gene matches: 7. In nucleotides, the CDR3 is TGCGCCAGCAGCCTAGGGACAGGGGTTAGTACTGAAGCTTTCTTT. It is translated as CASSLGTGVSTEAFF.

The V gene is TRBV28, the J gene TRBJ2-1; D unresolved. The CDR3 sequence is 15 residues long. Germline V gene data show CDR1 as MDHEN and CDR2 as SYDVKM. V lost 2 bases and J 2 bases, leaving 10 bases between the germline ends. The CDR3 nucleotides are TGTGCCAGCAGTTTAGGTGACTCACCCTACAATGAGCAGTTCTTC. Translating gives CASSLGDSPYNEQFF. The whole variable domain, remainder taken from reference TRBV28 and TRBJ2-1, is DVKVTQSSRYLVKRTGEKVFLECVQDMDHENMFWYRQDPGLGLRLIYFSYDVKMKEKGDIPEGYSVSREKKERFSLILESASTNQTSMYLCASSLGDSPYNEQFFGPGTRLTVL.

The chain recombines TRBV18 with TRBJ2-3, with 9 bases that match TRBD1. CDR1 is KGHSH, CDR2 LQKENI, per germline. The CDR3 consists of 15 residues. Trimming cost V 5 bases and J 3 bases; bases outside gene matches: 6. The chain's CDR3 is CASSSTGGPTDTQYF. The CDR3 nucleotides read TGTGCCAGCTCATCTACAGGGGGCCCTACAGATACGCAGTATTTT.

The rearrangement joins TRBV12-5 to TRBJ2-3, with 7 bases matching TRBD2. The CDR3 has 16 residues. V was pared by 2 bases and J by 0 bases, with 5 bases of the junction left unmatched. CDR1 is LGHNT, CDR2 FRNRAP, per germline. The CDR3 region is CASGLRLAESTDTQYF. The CDR3 coding sequence is TGTGCTAGTGGTTTGCGGCTAGCGGAGAGCACAGATACGCAGTATTTT. Full variable domain (missing parts from reference TRBV12-5 and TRBJ2-3): DARVTQTPRHKVTEMGQEVTMRCQPILGHNTVFWYRQTMMQGLELLAYFRNRAPLDDSGMPKDRFSAEMPDATLATLKIQPSEPRDSAVYFCASGLRLAESTDTQYFGPGTRLTVL.

The gene calls are TRBV15 and TRBJ2-1; 10 bases are shared with TRBD2. This CDR3 contains 17 residues. V dropped 3 bases and J dropped 9; count of bases not matched to a gene: 14. The germline V gene has CDR1 LNHNV and CDR2 YYDKDF (reference sequence). The CDR3 DNA is TGTGCCACCAGCAGGGGCTTAGCGGGAGGCCATATTGGTGAGCAGTTCTTC. Its translation is CATSRGLAGGHIGEQFF.

The chain employs TRBV9 and TRBJ2-5; 8 bases align to TRBD1. Per the germline V gene, CDR1 is SGDLS and CDR2 is YYNGEE. V was pared by 2 bases and J by 4 bases, with 10 bases of the junction left unmatched. This CDR3 has 16 amino acids. The DNA of the CDR3 is TGTGCCAGCAGCGTCACAGGACAGGGCGTAGTAGAGACCCAGTACTTC. Protein: CASSVTGQGVVETQYF.

V gene TRBV30 combines with J gene TRBJ1-5; 7 nucleotides match TRBD1. The V and J ends lost 6 bases and 2 bases, in that order; junction bases with no gene match: 4. Germline CDR1 reads GTSNPN; CDR2 reads SVGIG (reference sequence). This CDR3 spans 13 amino acids. CDR3 in DNA: TGTGCCTGCTCAGGGGGACGCAATCAGCCCCAGCATTTT. The encoded protein is CACSGGRNQPQHF.

Of note for this clone: The sample contains more than one DNA sequence encoding this CDR3. The V and J genes are TRBV9 and TRBJ2-3; D is unclear. The V gene lost 4 bases and the J gene lost 1 base, with 13 bases spanning the gap. From germline, CDR1 is SGDLS and CDR2 YYNGEE. The CDR3 consists of 15 residues. The CDR3 bases are TGTGCCAGCAGCTCTAGAGCCGGAGGCACAGATACGCAGTATTTT. Protein sequence: CASSSRAGGTDTQYF.

The genes are TRBV4-3 and TRBJ2-5; 9 bases are a match to TRBD2. The V and J ends lost 4 bases and 5 bases, in that order; junction bases with no gene match: 5. The CDR3 extends over 14 amino acids. The V gene's germline CDR1 is LGHNA and CDR2 YSLEER. As DNA, the CDR3 is TGCGCCAGCAGCCTTGGGACTAGCAAGGAGACCCAGTACTTC. Translated, it gives CASSLGTSKETQYF.

The chain recombines TRBV5-1 with TRBJ2-1; 11 bases fit TRBD2. Germline V gene data show CDR1 as SGHRS and CDR2 as YFSETQ. Trimming removed 3 bases from V and 8 bases from J; junction bases left unmatched: 7. The CDR3 has 15 amino acids. The CDR3 region is CASSYSGRAFDEQFF. For the CDR3, the DNA is TGCGCCAGCAGCTATAGCGGGAGGGCCTTCGATGAGCAGTTCTTC.